This TCR beta chain was sequenced in a study of blood T cell repertoires in COVID-19. Study overall: COVID-19 samples from acute and convalescent phases originated in the United States, Italy and Spain.

Between the trimmed V and J ends, which lost 1 base and 8 bases, there was a span of 8 bases. This CDR3 contains 12 residues. The germline gives CDR1 SGHDN, CDR2 FVKESK. The data were produced by immunoSEQ multiplex PCR, yet TCRdb's version contains in-frame clones alone and is incomplete. The data hold 25,000 or so clones, with about 83% observed a single time. The material sequenced was peripheral blood. The chain combines TRBV14 with TRBJ1-2, with D uncertain. This TCR was sampled from a man between 65 and 80 years old with acute or convalescent COVID-19. CDR3 protein: CASSQAGGGYTF. Written as DNA, the CDR3 is TGTGCCAGCAGCCAAGCCGGAGGAGGCTACACCTTC.